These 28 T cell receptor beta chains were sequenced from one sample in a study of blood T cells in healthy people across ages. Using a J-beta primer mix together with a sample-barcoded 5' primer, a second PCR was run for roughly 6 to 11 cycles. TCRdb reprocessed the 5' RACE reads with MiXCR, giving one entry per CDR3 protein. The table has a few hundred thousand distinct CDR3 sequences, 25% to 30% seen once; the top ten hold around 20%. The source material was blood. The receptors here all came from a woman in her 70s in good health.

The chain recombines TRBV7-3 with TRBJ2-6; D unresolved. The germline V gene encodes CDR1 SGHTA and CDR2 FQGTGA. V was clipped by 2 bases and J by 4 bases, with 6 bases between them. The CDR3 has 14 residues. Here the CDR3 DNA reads TGTGCCAGCAGCTTAGATGCGGGGGCCAACGTCCTGACTTTC. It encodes CASSLDAGANVLTF.

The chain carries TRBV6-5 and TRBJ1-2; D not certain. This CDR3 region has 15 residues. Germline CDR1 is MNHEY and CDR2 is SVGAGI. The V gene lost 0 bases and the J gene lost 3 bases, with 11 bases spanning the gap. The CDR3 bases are TGTGCCAGCAGTTACTCCGGTCCCGGAGACTATGGCTACACCTTC. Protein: CASSYSGPGDYGYTF.

CDR3 protein: CSVMGQGNTEAFF. The CDR3 nucleotides read TGCAGCGTTATGGGGCAGGGAAACACTGAAGCTTTCTTT. The chain is built from TRBV29-1 and TRBJ1-1; TRBD1 might be the D (5 bases). The V and J ends lost 5 bases and 2 bases respectively, with 12 bases between them. The CDR3 sequence is 13 residues long. Germline assignment: CDR1 SQVTM and CDR2 ANQGSEA.

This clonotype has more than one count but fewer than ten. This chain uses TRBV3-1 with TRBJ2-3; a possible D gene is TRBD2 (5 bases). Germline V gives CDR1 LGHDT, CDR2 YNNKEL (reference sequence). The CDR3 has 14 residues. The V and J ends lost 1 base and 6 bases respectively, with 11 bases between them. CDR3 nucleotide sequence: TGTGCCAGCAGCCAAGCTAGCCGTTTGGATACGCAGTATTTT. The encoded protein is CASSQASRLDTQYF.

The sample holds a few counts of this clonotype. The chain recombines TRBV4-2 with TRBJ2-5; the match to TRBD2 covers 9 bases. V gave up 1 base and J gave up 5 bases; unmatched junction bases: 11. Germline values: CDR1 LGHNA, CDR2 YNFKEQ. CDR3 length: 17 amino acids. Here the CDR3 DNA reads TGTGCCAGCAGCCAAGTGTTCAGGCGGGGGGGAGAGGAGACCCAGTACTTC. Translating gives CASSQVFRRGGEETQYF.

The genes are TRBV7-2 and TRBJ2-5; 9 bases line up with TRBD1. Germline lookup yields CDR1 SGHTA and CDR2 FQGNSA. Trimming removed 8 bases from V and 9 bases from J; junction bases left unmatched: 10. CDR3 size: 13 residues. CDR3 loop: CASVNVGQGPQYF. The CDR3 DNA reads TGTGCCAGCGTTAACGTGGGACAGGGTCCCCAGTACTTC. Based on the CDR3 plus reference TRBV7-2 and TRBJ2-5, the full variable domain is GAGVSQSPSNKVTEKGKDVELRCDPISGHTALYWYRQSLGQGLEFLIYFQGNSAPDKSGLPSDRFSAERTGGSVSTLTIQRTQQEDSAVYLCASVNVGQGPQYFGPGTRLLVL.

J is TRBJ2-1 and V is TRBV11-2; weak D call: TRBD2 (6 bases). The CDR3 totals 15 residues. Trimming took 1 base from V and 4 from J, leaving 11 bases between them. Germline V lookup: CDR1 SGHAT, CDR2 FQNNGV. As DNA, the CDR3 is TGTGCCAGCAGCTTAGTACCGGGGAGGTACAATGAGCAGTTCTTC. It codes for CASSLVPGRYNEQFF. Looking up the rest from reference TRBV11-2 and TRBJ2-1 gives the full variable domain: EAGVAQSPRYKIIEKRQSVAFWCNPISGHATLYWYQQILGQGPKLLIQFQNNGVVDDSQLPKDRFSAERLKGVDSTLKIQPAKLEDSAVYLCASSLVPGRYNEQFFGPGTRLTVL.

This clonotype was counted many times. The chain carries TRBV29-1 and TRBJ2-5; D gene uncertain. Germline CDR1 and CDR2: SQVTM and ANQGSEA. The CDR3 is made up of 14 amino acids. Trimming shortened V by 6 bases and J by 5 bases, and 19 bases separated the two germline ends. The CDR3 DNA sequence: TGCAGCGTGGGCAACGAGCCCCCGGAGGAGACCCAGTACTTC. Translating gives CSVGNEPPEETQYF. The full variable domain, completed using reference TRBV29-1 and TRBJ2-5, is SAVISQKPSRDICQRGTSLTIQCQVDSQVTMMFWYRQQPGQSLTLIATANQGSEATYESGFVIDKFPISRPNLTFSTLTVSNMSPEDSSIYLCSVGNEPPEETQYFGPGTRLLVL.

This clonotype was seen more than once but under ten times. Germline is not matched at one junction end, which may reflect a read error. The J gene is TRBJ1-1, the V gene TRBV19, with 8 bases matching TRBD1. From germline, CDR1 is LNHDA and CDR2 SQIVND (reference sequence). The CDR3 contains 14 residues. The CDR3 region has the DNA TGTGCCAGTGTGAAAAACAGGGGGATAACTGAAGCTCTCTTT. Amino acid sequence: CASVKNRGITEALF.

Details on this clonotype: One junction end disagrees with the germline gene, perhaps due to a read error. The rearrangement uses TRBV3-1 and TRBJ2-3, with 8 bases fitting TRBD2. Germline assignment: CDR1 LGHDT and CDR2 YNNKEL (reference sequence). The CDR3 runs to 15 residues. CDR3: CASSQYGGALDTQCF. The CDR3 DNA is TGTGCCAGCAGCCAATACGGGGGGGCCCTAGATACGCAGTGTTTT.

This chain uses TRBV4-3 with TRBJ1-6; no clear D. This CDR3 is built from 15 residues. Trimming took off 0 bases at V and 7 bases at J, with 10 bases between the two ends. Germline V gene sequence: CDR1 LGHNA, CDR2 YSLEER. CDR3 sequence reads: CASSQEVQPNSPLHF. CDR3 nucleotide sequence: TGCGCCAGCAGCCAAGAGGTACAGCCAAATTCACCCCTCCACTTT.

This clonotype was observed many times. Here the CDR3 reads CASSLQGETEAFF. The CDR3 nucleotides are TGTGCCAGCAGCTTACAGGGGGAGACTGAAGCTTTCTTT. This sequence joins TRBV7-2 and TRBJ1-1, with 7 bases identical to TRBD1. The CDR3 sequence is 13 residues long. Germline V gene data show CDR1 as SGHTA and CDR2 as FQGNSA. The ends lost 2 bases at V and 5 bases at J; junction bases unmatched: 2.

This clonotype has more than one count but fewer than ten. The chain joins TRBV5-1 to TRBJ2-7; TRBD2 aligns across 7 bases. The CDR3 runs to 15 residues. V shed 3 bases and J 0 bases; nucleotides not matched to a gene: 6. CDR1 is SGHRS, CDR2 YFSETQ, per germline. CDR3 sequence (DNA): TGCGCCAGCAGCTATTTTAGCGGGCTCTCCTACGAGCAGTACTTC. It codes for CASSYFSGLSYEQYF. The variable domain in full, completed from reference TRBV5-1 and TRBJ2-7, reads KAGVTQTPRYLIKTRGQQVTLSCSPISGHRSVSWYQQTPGQGLQFLFEYFSETQRNKGNFPGRFSGRQFSNSRSEMNVSTLELGDSALYLCASSYFSGLSYEQYFGPGTRLTVT.

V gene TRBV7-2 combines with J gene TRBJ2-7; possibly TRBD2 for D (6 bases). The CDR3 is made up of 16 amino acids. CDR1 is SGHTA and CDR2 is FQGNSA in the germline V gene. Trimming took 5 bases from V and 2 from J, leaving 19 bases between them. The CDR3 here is CASSPVGGIRTYEQYF. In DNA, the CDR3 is TGTGCCAGCAGCCCCGTGGGCGGGATACGAACCTACGAGCAGTACTTC.

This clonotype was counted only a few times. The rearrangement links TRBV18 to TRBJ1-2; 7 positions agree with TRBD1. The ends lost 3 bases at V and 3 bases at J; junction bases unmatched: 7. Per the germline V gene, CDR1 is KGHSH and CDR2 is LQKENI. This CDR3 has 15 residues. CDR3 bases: TGTGCCAGCTCACCCGGACAGGCTCGTGACTATGGCTACACCTTC. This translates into CASSPGQARDYGYTF.

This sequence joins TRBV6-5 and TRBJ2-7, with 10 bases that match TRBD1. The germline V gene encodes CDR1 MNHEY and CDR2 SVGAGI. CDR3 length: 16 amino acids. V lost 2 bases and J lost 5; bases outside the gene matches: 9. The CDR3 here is CASSYIRTGGIHEQYF. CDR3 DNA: TGTGCCAGCAGTTACATCCGGACAGGGGGGATTCACGAGCAGTACTTC.

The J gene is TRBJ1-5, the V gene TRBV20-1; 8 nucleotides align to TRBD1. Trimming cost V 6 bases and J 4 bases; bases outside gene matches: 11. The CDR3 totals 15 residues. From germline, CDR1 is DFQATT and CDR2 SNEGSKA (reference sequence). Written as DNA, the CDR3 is TGCAGTGCCAAACTTGCAGGGGGCTGGAATCAGCCCCAGCATTTT. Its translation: CSAKLAGGWNQPQHF.

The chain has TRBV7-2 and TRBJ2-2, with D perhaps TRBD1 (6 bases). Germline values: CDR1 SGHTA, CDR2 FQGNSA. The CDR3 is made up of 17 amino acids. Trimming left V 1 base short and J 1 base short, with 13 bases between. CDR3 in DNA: TGTGCCAGCAGCTTAGAATGGGGGCGCGGGAACACCGGGGAGCTGTTTTTT. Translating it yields CASSLEWGRGNTGELFF.

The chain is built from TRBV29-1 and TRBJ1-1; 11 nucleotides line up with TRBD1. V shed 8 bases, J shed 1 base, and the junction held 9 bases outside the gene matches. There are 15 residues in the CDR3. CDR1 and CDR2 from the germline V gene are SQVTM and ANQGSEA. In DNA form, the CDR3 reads TGCAGCATTCGAGGACAGGGGGCTGGGAACACTGAAGCTTTCTTT. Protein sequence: CSIRGQGAGNTEAFF.

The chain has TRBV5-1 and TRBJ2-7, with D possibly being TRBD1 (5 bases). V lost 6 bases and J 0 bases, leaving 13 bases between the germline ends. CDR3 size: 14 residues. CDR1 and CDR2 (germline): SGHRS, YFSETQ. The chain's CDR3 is CASKGAQGSYEQYF. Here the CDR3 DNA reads TGCGCCAGCAAAGGGGCCCAGGGCTCCTACGAGCAGTACTTC. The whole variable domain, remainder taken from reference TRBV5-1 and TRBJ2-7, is KAGVTQTPRYLIKTRGQQVTLSCSPISGHRSVSWYQQTPGQGLQFLFEYFSETQRNKGNFPGRFSGRQFSNSRSEMNVSTLELGDSALYLCASKGAQGSYEQYFGPGTRLTVT.

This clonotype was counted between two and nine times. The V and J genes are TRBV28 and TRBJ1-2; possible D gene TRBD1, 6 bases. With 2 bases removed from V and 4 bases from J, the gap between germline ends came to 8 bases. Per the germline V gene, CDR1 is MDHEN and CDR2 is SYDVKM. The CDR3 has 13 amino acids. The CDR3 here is CASSLMGAYGYTF. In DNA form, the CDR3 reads TGTGCCAGCAGTTTAATGGGGGCCTATGGCTACACCTTC.

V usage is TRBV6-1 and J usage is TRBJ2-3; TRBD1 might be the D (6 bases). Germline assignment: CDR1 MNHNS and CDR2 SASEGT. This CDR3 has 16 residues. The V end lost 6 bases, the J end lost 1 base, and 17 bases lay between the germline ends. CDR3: CASRGPTGMGTDTQYF. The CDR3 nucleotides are TGTGCCAGCAGAGGCCCTACAGGGATGGGCACAGATACGCAGTATTTT.

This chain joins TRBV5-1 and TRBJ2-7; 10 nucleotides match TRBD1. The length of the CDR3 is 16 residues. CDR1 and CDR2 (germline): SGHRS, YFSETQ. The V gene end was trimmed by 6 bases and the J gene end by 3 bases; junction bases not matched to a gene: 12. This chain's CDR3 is CASKLSGQGGFYEQYF. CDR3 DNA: TGCGCCAGCAAGTTGTCAGGACAGGGGGGTTTCTACGAGCAGTACTTC.

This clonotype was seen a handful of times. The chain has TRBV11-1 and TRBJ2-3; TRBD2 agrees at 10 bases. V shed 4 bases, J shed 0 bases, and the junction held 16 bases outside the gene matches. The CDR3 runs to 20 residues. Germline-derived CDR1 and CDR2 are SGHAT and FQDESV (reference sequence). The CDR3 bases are TGTGCCAGCAGCTCCCCGGCGGGTAGCGGGGGGTCACCTAGCACAGATACGCAGTATTTT. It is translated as CASSSPAGSGGSPSTDTQYF.

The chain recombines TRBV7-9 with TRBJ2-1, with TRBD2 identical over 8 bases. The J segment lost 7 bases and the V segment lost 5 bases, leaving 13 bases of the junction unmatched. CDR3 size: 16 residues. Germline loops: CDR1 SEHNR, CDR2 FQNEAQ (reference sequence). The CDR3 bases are TGTGCCAGCAGCCTAAGGGGGACTAGTCCTTTGAATGAGCAGTTCTTC. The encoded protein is CASSLRGTSPLNEQFF.

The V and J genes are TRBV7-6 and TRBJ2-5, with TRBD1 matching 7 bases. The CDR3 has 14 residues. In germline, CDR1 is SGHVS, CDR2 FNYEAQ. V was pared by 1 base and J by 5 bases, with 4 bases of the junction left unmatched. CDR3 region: CASSLVSTGETQYF. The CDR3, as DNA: TGTGCCAGCAGCTTAGTATCGACAGGGGAGACCCAGTACTTC.

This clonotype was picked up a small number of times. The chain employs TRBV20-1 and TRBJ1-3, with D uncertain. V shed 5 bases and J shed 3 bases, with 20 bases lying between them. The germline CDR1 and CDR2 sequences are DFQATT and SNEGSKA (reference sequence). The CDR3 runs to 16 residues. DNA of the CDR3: TGCAGTGCTTTAAGGCCGGGAGCTCTAAGTGGAAACACCATATATTTT. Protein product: CSALRPGALSGNTIYF.

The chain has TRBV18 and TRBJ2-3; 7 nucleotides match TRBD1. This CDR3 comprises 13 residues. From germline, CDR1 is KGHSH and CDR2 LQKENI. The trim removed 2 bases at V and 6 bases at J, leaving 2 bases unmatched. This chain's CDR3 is CASSPSQGDTQYF. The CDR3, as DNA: TGTGCCAGCTCACCATCACAGGGGGATACGCAGTATTTT.